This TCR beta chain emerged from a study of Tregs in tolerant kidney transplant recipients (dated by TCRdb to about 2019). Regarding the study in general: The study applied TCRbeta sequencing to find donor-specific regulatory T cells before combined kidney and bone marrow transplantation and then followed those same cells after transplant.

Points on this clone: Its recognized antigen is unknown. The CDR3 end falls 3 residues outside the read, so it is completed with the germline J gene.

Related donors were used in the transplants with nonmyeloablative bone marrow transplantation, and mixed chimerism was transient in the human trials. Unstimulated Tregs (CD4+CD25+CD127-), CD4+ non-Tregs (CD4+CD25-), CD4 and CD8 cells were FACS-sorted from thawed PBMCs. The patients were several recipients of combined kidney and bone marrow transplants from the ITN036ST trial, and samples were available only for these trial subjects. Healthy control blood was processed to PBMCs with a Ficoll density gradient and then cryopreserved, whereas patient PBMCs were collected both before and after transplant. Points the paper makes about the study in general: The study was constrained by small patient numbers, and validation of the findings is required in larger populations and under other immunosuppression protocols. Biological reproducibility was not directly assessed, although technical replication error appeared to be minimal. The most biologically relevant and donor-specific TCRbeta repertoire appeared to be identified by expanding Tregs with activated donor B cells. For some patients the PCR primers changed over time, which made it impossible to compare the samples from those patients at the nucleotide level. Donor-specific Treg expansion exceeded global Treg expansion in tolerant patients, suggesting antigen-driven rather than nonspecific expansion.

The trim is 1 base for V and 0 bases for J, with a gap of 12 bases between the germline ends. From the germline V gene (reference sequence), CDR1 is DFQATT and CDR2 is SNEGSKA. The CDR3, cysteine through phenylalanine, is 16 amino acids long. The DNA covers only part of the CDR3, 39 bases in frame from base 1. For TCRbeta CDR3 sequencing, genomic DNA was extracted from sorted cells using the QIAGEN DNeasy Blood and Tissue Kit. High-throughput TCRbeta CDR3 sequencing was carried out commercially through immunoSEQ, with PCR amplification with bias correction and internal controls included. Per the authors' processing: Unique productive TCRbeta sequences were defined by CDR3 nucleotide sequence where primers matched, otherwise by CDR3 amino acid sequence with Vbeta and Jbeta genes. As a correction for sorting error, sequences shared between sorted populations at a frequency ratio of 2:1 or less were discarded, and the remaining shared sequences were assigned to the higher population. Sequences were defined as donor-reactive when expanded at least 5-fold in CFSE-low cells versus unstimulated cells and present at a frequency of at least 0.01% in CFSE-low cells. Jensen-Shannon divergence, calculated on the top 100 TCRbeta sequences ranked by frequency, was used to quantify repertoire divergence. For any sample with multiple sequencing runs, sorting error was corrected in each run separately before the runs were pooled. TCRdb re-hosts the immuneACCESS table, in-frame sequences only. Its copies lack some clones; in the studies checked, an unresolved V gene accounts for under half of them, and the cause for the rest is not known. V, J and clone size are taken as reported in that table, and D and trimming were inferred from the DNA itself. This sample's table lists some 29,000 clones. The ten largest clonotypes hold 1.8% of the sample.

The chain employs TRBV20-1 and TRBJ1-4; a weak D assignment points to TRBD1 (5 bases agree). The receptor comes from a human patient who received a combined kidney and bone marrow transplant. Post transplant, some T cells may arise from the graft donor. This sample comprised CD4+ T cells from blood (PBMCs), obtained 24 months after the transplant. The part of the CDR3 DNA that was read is TGCAGTGCTAGAGTGCCAGGGAAGCCAACTAATGAAAAA. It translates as CSARVPGKPTNEK. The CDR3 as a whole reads CSARVPGKPTNEKLFF.